The 24 T cell receptor beta chains below all came from one sample that was sequenced in a study of OX40 agonist ivuxolimab in advanced cancers. The table came from immunoSEQ multiplex PCR; TCRdb's copy has only in-frame clones and leaves some out. The table shows roughly 100,000 clones, with around 90% occurring only once. The sample was CD4+ or CD8+ T cells sorted from blood, taken in a trial of the OX40 agonist ivuxolimab. Every receptor here comes from an adult with an advanced solid tumor such as melanoma, head and neck, liver or kidney cancer.

CDR3 sequence (DNA): TGTGCCAGCAGTTATGGACAGGGGGCTTGGAATGAGCAGTTCTTC. This codes for CASSYGQGAWNEQFF. The gene calls are TRBV6-6 and TRBJ2-1, with TRBD1 matching over 11 bases. Germline loops: CDR1 MNHNY, CDR2 SVGAGI (reference sequence). V lost 3 bases, J lost 7 bases, and 5 bases stayed unmatched. The CDR3 runs to 15 residues.

The V call is TRBV4-3, the J call TRBJ1-6, with no clear D. The germline V gene encodes CDR1 LGHNA and CDR2 YSLEER. V dropped 1 base and J dropped 0 bases, with 10 bases sitting between them. The CDR3 totals 17 residues. The CDR3 loop is CASSQAVQSSYNSPLHF. CDR3 DNA sequence: TGCGCCAGCAGCCAAGCCGTACAGAGCTCCTATAATTCACCCCTCCACTTT.

J is TRBJ2-3 and V is TRBV9, with 7 positions matching TRBD1. The V gene's germline CDR1 is SGDLS and CDR2 YYNGEE. There are 15 residues in the CDR3. V dropped 0 bases and J dropped 8; count of bases not matched to a gene: 9. The chain's CDR3 is CASSVAGGGDSTQYF. In nucleotides, the CDR3 is TGTGCCAGCAGCGTAGCTGGAGGTGGGGACAGTACGCAGTATTTT.

The V gene is TRBV4-3, the J gene TRBJ2-2; no definite D call. This CDR3 is 13 amino acids long. Deletions cut 0 bases from V and 7 bases from J, with 6 bases between. Germline values: CDR1 LGHNA, CDR2 YSLEER. The CDR3 protein is CASSQDFNGELFF. The CDR3 bases are TGCGCCAGCAGCCAAGACTTTAACGGGGAGCTGTTTTTT.

CDR3 DNA: TGTGCCAGCAGCATAGCGGGGGGGACAAAGGCCCAGTACTTC. Translating it yields CASSIAGGTKAQYF. The chain joins TRBV6-1 to TRBJ2-5, with 11 bases that match TRBD2. Germline V gene lookup returns CDR1 MNHNS and CDR2 SASEGT. The length of the CDR3 is 14 residues. J was trimmed by 9 bases and V by 6 bases; bases with no gene match: 9.

This sequence joins TRBV5-6 and TRBJ2-5; D remains unclear. Trimming cost V 0 bases and J 4 bases, with 13 bases left between them. CDR1 is SGHDT, CDR2 YYEEEE, per germline. The CDR3 consists of 15 residues. CDR3 loop: CASSLDLGRGETQYF. The CDR3 DNA reads as TGTGCCAGCAGCTTGGATTTGGGAAGAGGAGAGACCCAGTACTTC. The variable domain in full, completed from reference TRBV5-6 and TRBJ2-5, reads DAGVTQSPTHLIKTRGQQVTLRCSPKSGHDTVSWYQQALGQGPQFIFQYYEEEERQRGNFPDRFSGHQFPNYSSELNVNALLLGDSALYLCASSLDLGRGETQYFGPGTRLLVL.

The CDR3 region is CSALSRNIQYF. DNA of the CDR3: TGCAGTGCTTTGTCGAGAAACATTCAGTACTTC. The rearrangement uses TRBV20-1 and TRBJ2-4; D is undetermined. With 5 bases removed from V and 6 bases from J, the gap between germline ends came to 8 bases. Germline loops: CDR1 DFQATT, CDR2 SNEGSKA (reference sequence). The CDR3 is made up of 11 amino acids.

The table lists this clone with a count of one. The chain joins TRBV7-2 to TRBJ1-2; D not certain. The germline CDR1 and CDR2 sequences are SGHTA and FQGNSA. Trimming removed 5 bases from V and 4 bases from J, with 8 bases in between. This CDR3 has 12 residues. The CDR3, as DNA: TGTGCCAGCAGCACCCGCTCCTATGGCTACACCTTC. Its protein product is CASSTRSYGYTF.

This clone was recorded only once. The J gene is TRBJ1-2, the V gene TRBV14; no clear D gene. V lost 4 bases and J 8 bases, leaving 14 bases between the germline ends. CDR3 length equals 13 residues. CDR1 and CDR2 (germline): SGHDN, FVKESK. The CDR3 sequence is CASSPAGMSGYTF. The CDR3 bases are TGTGCCAGCAGCCCTGCGGGCATGAGCGGCTACACCTTC.

The V and J genes are TRBV28 and TRBJ2-3; 9 bases align to TRBD1. In germline, CDR1 is MDHEN, CDR2 SYDVKM. With 5 bases clipped from V and 1 base from J, the junction kept 7 bases outside the gene matches. The CDR3 totals 16 residues. The CDR3 DNA reads as TGTGCCAGCAGTACTTCTTGGACAGGGGGCACAGATACGCAGTATTTT. Its translation: CASSTSWTGGTDTQYF.

The J gene is TRBJ2-3, the V gene TRBV7-2; no clear D. Trimming left V 0 bases short and J 6 bases short, with 10 bases between. CDR1 and CDR2 (germline): SGHTA, FQGNSA. The CDR3 is 14 residues long. The CDR3 DNA reads as TGTGCCAGCAGCTTAGCGACTCTTTCCGATACGCAGTATTTT. Protein sequence: CASSLATLSDTQYF.

This clone has only one observation. V is TRBV19 and J is TRBJ2-1; TRBD1 or TRBD2 may be the D gene (5 bases each). The germline V and J ends were trimmed by 3 bases and 4 bases, with 13 bases remaining between them. The CDR3 length is 15 residues. The germline V gene encodes CDR1 LNHDA and CDR2 SQIVND (reference sequence). Here the CDR3 DNA reads TGTGCCAGTAGTATCGAGGGGCTGGAATACAATGAGCAGTTCTTC. This codes for CASSIEGLEYNEQFF.

The chain's CDR3 is CASSIQAGAHNEQFF. The CDR3 DNA sequence: TGTGCCAGCAGCATCCAAGCGGGGGCCCACAATGAGCAGTTCTTC. The chain combines TRBV11-2 with TRBJ2-1, with 8 bases that match TRBD2. The CDR3 is made up of 15 amino acids. Germline trimming cut 5 bases from V and 5 bases from J; bases unmatched to any gene: 8. Germline lookup yields CDR1 SGHAT and CDR2 FQNNGV.

The rearrangement links TRBV7-8 to TRBJ1-1; unclear D gene. V lost 4 bases and J lost 4, with 7 bases in between. Germline-derived CDR1 and CDR2 are SGHVS and FQNEAQ. The CDR3 has 12 residues. The CDR3 loop reads CASSSRGTEAFF. The DNA for the CDR3 is TGTGCCAGCAGCTCCCGTGGCACTGAAGCTTTCTTT.

The chain links TRBV2 to TRBJ1-5; 7 bases are a match to TRBD1. The CDR3 sequence is 16 residues long. Trimming at V came to 2 bases and at J to 3 bases, leaving 7 bases not matched to a gene. CDR1 and CDR2 (germline): SNHLY, FYNNEI. The CDR3 nucleotides are TGTGCCAGCAGTGAATGGGGGACAGACTTCAATCAGCCCCAGCATTTT. It specifies CASSEWGTDFNQPQHF.

This clone was recorded once. The CDR3 spells CASRRTSSTDTQYF. The DNA for the CDR3 is TGTGCCAGTAGACGGACTAGCTCCACAGATACGCAGTATTTT. The chain uses TRBV19 and TRBJ2-3; TRBD2 matches 8 bases. The V gene's germline CDR1 is LNHDA and CDR2 SQIVND (reference sequence). The trim removed 6 bases at V and 2 bases at J, leaving 4 bases unmatched. The CDR3 contains 14 residues.

This chain uses TRBV6-5 with TRBJ2-7; unclear D gene. The V end lost 4 bases, the J end lost 0 bases, and 13 bases lay between the germline ends. Germline CDR1 reads MNHEY; CDR2 reads SVGAGI. The CDR3 runs to 15 residues. In DNA form, the CDR3 reads TGTGCCAGCAGTTCCATCCGGAACCCCTCCTACGAGCAGTACTTC. Translating it yields CASSSIRNPSYEQYF.

The chain uses TRBV28 and TRBJ1-3; D is ambiguous. The CDR3 is made up of 17 amino acids. The V end was cut by 2 bases, the J end by 0 bases, with 14 bases between. Germline assignment: CDR1 MDHEN and CDR2 SYDVKM. DNA for the CDR3: TGTGCCAGCAGTTTAACGGGCCAGCGCTACTCTGGAAACACCATATATTTT. Translating it yields CASSLTGQRYSGNTIYF.

The chain recombines TRBV18 with TRBJ1-2; TRBD1 is a possible D gene (6 bases). The V and J ends lost 8 bases and 5 bases respectively, with 18 bases between them. This CDR3 is built from 14 residues. Germline CDR1 KGHSH, CDR2 LQKENI. CDR3 residues: CASRGRGAPYGYTF. As DNA, the CDR3 is TGTGCCAGCCGTGGAAGGGGGGCGCCTTATGGCTACACCTTC. Drawing the rest from reference TRBV18 and TRBJ1-2, the complete variable domain is NAGVMQNPRHLVRRRGQEARLRCSPMKGHSHVYWYRQLPEEGLKFMVYLQKENIIDESGMPKERFSAEFPKEGPSILRIQQVVRGDSAAYFCASRGRGAPYGYTFGSGTRLTVV.

This clone was counted a single time. The chain combines TRBV10-3 with TRBJ2-1; 7 bases agree with TRBD1. The CDR3 totals 13 residues. Germline CDR1 is ENHRY and CDR2 is SYGVKD. The V gene end was trimmed by 10 bases and the J gene end by 3 bases; junction bases not matched to a gene: 6. This CDR3 is CASRQGSYNEQFF. The DNA of the CDR3 is TGTGCCAGCCGACAGGGTAGCTACAATGAGCAGTTCTTC.

The chain carries TRBV6-1 and TRBJ2-7, with D perhaps TRBD1 or TRBD2 (5 bases each). CDR3 length: 12 residues. Germline lookup yields CDR1 MNHNS and CDR2 SASEGT. The CDR3 loop reads CYTRDGTYEQYF. CDR3 nucleotides: TGTTATACCCGGGACGGAACCTACGAGCAGTACTTC.

This chain connects TRBV19 to TRBJ2-7; a possible D gene is TRBD1 (5 bases). CDR3 length: 13 amino acids. From germline, CDR1 is LNHDA and CDR2 SQIVND (reference sequence). V gave up 3 bases and J gave up 4 bases, with 10 bases separating them. The CDR3 bases are TGTGCCAGTAGTATGGCTAGGGGATACGAGCAGTACTTC. Translation gives CASSMARGYEQYF.

The chain has TRBV28 and TRBJ2-5; D ambiguous. This CDR3 is 11 amino acids long. Germline V CDR1 and CDR2: MDHEN, SYDVKM. V was pared by 3 bases and J by 6 bases, with 5 bases between. The CDR3 region has the DNA TGTGCCAGCAGTTTGGGGAAGACCCAGTACTTC. Translation: CASSLGKTQYF.

J is TRBJ1-1 and V is TRBV6-5, with TRBD1 identical over 8 bases. CDR1 and CDR2 (germline): MNHEY, SVGAGI. V lost 2 bases, J lost 0 bases, and 5 bases stayed unmatched. This CDR3 is built from 16 residues. The CDR3 DNA reads TGTGCCAGCAGTTACCGAGGACAGGGCATGAACACTGAAGCTTTCTTT. Encoded protein: CASSYRGQGMNTEAFF.